The clone carrying this TCR beta chain showed up just a few times. The data stem from a study of neurological immune-mediated disorders. Germline assignment: CDR1 MGHRA and CDR2 YSYEKL. The length of the CDR3 is 12 residues. The germline V and J ends were trimmed by 1 base and 8 bases, with 7 bases remaining between them. TCRdb reanalysed the 5' RACE reads using MiXCR and keeps one entry per CDR3 protein. The sample consists of 75,000 to 85,000 distinct CDR3 sequences, approximately 17% of them appearing once. This receptor was taken from a woman in her thirties or forties in good health. The chain has TRBV4-1 and TRBJ2-3; TRBD1 might be the D (5 bases). Sequenced material: PBMCs. The CDR3, as DNA: TGCGCCAGCAGCCAAGGGGGCGGTACGCAGTATTTT. This translates into CASSQGGGTQYF.